These T cell receptor beta chains were read from a single sample in a study of CD8 T cells in ankylosing spondylitis. TCRdb recomputed calls from the 5' RACE reads with MiXCR, one row per CDR3 protein. The sample consists of some 140,000 distinct CDR3 sequences, more than 7% of them appearing once. The specimen sequenced was synovial fluid, either unsorted or a sorted T cell fraction (not recorded which). The receptors derive from a male donor with ankylosing spondylitis. The CDR3 runs from the conserved cysteine through the conserved F or W. The order of the fields is CDR3 DNA, CDR3 protein, D gene, V gene, clone size, J gene. A D gene is named only where the DNA matches it firmly. The listing skips clone size in some rows; elsewhere it reads once, few, many or a size class.

CDR3 DNA: TGCAGTGCTTCAACAGGGACCTTTAACACTGAAGCTTTCTTT
CDR3 protein: CSASTGTFNTEAFF
D gene: .
V gene: TRBV20-1
clone size: many
J gene: TRBJ1-1

CDR3 DNA: TGTGCCAGCAGCCAAGGTTTGGTCGAAGGAGCTTTCTTT
CDR3 protein: CASSQGLVEGAFF
D gene: .
V gene: TRBV4-2
clone size: few
J gene: TRBJ1-1

CDR3 DNA: TGTGCTAGCAGCCGACGGACAGCCACCTCTGGAAACACCATATATTTT
CDR3 protein: CASSRRTATSGNTIYF
D gene: .
V gene: TRBV7-7
clone size: many
J gene: TRBJ1-3

CDR3 DNA: TGCGCCAGCAGCCAAGATGCGACTAGAGGTCGGGAGCTGTTTTTT
CDR3 protein: CASSQDATRGRELFF
D gene: .
V gene: TRBV4-1
clone size: many
J gene: TRBJ2-2

CDR3 DNA: TGCGCCAGCAGCCAAGATGGGAGGGGGGGTCAGCCCCAGCATTTT
CDR3 protein: CASSQDGRGGQPQHF
D gene: .
V gene: TRBV4-3
clone size: few
J gene: TRBJ1-5

CDR3 DNA: TGTGCCAGCTTGTGGACACAGGGTTCCTATGGCTACACCTTC
CDR3 protein: CASLWTQGSYGYTF
D gene: .
V gene: TRBV7-2
clone size: .
J gene: TRBJ1-2

CDR3 DNA: TGTGCCAGCAGCATAACGGGGCCCCCGGGGGATACGCAGTATTTT
CDR3 protein: CASSITGPPGDTQYF
D gene: .
V gene: TRBV7-6
clone size: few
J gene: TRBJ2-3

CDR3 DNA: TGTGCCAGCTCATCAACAGTTACCTACGAGCAGTACTTC
CDR3 protein: CASSSTVTYEQYF
D gene: .
V gene: TRBV18
clone size: .
J gene: TRBJ2-7

CDR3 DNA: TGTGCCAGCAGCGTTAGTCCAAGTAACTATGGCTACACCTTC
CDR3 protein: CASSVSPSNYGYTF
D gene: .
V gene: TRBV9
clone size: .
J gene: TRBJ1-2

CDR3 DNA: TGTGCCAGCAGTTCTAATTATGGCTACACCTTC
CDR3 protein: CASSSNYGYTF
D gene: .
V gene: TRBV2
clone size: many
J gene: TRBJ1-2

CDR3 DNA: TGTGCCAGCAGCTTAAACACGGGGGGACAAGAGACCCAGTACTTC
CDR3 protein: CASSLNTGGQETQYF
D gene: TRBD2
V gene: TRBV7-6
clone size: many
J gene: TRBJ2-5

CDR3 DNA: TGTGCCTCCTGCCAAGCAGGGGCCTCGTTTGATGAGAACTATGGCTACACCTTC
CDR3 protein: CASCQAGASFDENYGYTF
D gene: .
V gene: TRBV3-1
clone size: .
J gene: TRBJ1-2

CDR3 DNA: TGTGCCAGCAGACGAGACAGGGAAAAGTTTCGGGAAGCTTTCTTT
CDR3 protein: CASRRDREKFREAFF
D gene: TRBD1
V gene: TRBV6-2/TRBV6-3
clone size: .
J gene: TRBJ1-1

CDR3 DNA: TGCGCCAGCAGCCAAGAACTCAGGCAGTACAATCAGCCCCAGCATTTT
CDR3 protein: CASSQELRQYNQPQHF
D gene: .
V gene: TRBV4-1
clone size: few
J gene: TRBJ1-5

CDR3 DNA: TGTGCCAGCTTCACAGAGACAGACACAAACACTGAAGCTTTCTTT
CDR3 protein: CASFTETDTNTEAFF
D gene: .
V gene: TRBV6-1
clone size: .
J gene: TRBJ1-1

CDR3 DNA: TGTGCCAGCAGTGCCTACGGGCAAGAGACCCAGTACTTC
CDR3 protein: CASSAYGQETQYF
D gene: .
V gene: TRBV6-1
clone size: few
J gene: TRBJ2-5